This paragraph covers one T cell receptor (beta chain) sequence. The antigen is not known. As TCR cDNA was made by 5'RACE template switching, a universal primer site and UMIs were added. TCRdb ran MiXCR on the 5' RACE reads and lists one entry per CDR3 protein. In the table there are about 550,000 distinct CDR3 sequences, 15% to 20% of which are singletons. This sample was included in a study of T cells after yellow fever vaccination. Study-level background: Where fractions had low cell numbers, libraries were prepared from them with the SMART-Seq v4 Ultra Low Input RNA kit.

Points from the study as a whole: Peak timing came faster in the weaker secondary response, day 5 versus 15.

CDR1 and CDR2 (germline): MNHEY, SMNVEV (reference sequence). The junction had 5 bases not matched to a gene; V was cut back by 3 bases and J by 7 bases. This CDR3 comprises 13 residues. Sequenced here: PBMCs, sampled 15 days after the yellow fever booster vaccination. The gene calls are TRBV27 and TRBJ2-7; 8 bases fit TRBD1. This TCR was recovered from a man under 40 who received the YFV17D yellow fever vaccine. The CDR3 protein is CASSLQGAGEQYF. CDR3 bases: TGTGCCAGCAGTTTGCAGGGGGCTGGGGAGCAGTACTTC.